Listed below are T cell receptor beta chains from one sample, sequenced in a study of cytomegalovirus exposure and HLA in healthy donors. Measured with immunoSEQ multiplex PCR; TCRdb has only the in-frame clones, and not every one. Of 250,000 or so clones listed, about 90% are singletons. Source material: PBMCs. The receptors were sampled from a man aged 18-30 years in good health and CMV-seropositive. CDR3s include the opening cysteine and the closing phenylalanine or tryptophan. Each record gives: CDR3 length, clone size, J gene, V gene, CDR3 protein. The size field is filled for only some rows; it gives once, few, many or a size class.

length: 13; size: .; J: TRBJ1-1; V: TRBV6-5; CDR3: CASRRTGGTEAFF
length: 15; size: once; J: TRBJ1-4; V: TRBV27; CDR3: CASRGTDATNEKLFF
length: 11; size: .; J: TRBJ2-5; V: TRBV27; CDR3: CASSLMETQYF
length: 20; size: .; J: TRBJ2-7; V: TRBV4-2; CDR3: CASSQDRQSILVFGSYEQYF
length: 15; size: once; J: TRBJ2-1; V: TRBV25-1; CDR3: CASSVNTGASGEQFF
length: 13; size: .; J: TRBJ2-1; V: TRBV2; CDR3: CASSLPEYNEQFF
length: 14; size: .; J: TRBJ1-5; V: TRBV11-2; CDR3: CASSYSGGNQPQHF
length: 15; size: .; J: TRBJ2-1; V: TRBV2; CDR3: CASSVSGRVGNEQFF
length: 15; size: once; J: TRBJ2-3; V: TRBV6-6; CDR3: CASSSQLAFTDTQYF
length: 14; size: .; J: TRBJ2-1; V: TRBV2; CDR3: CASAVAGLYNEQFF
length: 13; size: .; J: TRBJ2-5; V: TRBV27; CDR3: CASSRREGETQYF
length: 15; size: .; J: TRBJ1-2; V: TRBV6-1; CDR3: CASSEASSGADGYTF
length: 14; size: .; J: TRBJ2-7; V: TRBV5-6; CDR3: CASSADGRNLRSNF
length: 12; size: .; J: TRBJ1-2; V: TRBV28; CDR3: CASSLIRAGYTF
length: 15; size: once; J: TRBJ2-1; V: TRBV5-8; CDR3: CASSGLGSSYNEQFF
length: 14; size: .; J: TRBJ1-5; V: TRBV6-5; CDR3: CASSNRDGNQPQHF
length: 14; size: .; J: TRBJ1-1; V: TRBV27; CDR3: CASSFFPPNIEAFF